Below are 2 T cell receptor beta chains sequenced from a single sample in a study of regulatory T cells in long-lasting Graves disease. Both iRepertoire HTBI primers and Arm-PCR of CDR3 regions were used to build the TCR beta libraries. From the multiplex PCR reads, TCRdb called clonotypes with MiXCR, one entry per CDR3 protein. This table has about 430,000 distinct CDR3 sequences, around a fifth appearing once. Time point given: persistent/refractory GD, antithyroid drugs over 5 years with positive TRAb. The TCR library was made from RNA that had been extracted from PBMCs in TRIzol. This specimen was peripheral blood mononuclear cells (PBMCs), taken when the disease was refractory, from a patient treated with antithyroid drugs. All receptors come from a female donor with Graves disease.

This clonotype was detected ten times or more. CDR3 nucleotide sequence: TGTGCCTGGAGTGTACACAGGAACACTGAAGCTTTCTTT. Protein: CAWSVHRNTEAFF. This chain connects TRBV30 to TRBJ1-1; D is unclear. Germline V gene lookup returns CDR1 GTSNPN and CDR2 SVGIG (reference sequence). The CDR3 runs 13 residues. With 0 bases removed from V and 1 base from J, the gap between germline ends came to 6 bases.

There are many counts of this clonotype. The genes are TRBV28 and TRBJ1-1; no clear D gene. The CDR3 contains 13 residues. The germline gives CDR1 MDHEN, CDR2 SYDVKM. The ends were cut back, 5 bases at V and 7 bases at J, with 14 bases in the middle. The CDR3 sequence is CASSLPGPYEAFF. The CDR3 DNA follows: TGTGCCAGCAGTCTTCCAGGCCCCTATGAAGCTTTCTTT.